These 26 T cell receptor beta chains came from one sample sequenced in a study of shared clonotypes between healthy human individuals. Clones were read by immunoSEQ multiplex PCR, and TCRdb kept only the in-frame ones, dropping some. The table has a few million clones, roughly 93% seen once; the top ten hold more than 1.5%. Positively selected for CCR7, the CD45RO-negative cells used as naive CD8 cells excluded terminally differentiated effector memory CD45RA+ cells. Material: naive CD8+ T cells from PBMCs. These receptors were obtained from a man aged 18 to 29 in good health. Some clones in this sample may be carry-over from other donors' samples.

The J gene is TRBJ2-5, the V gene TRBV5-1, with a tentative D call TRBD1 (7 bases). Germline V lookup: CDR1 SGHRS, CDR2 YFSETQ. The CDR3 has 16 amino acids. V dropped 1 base and J dropped 4 bases, with 17 bases sitting between them. The CDR3 DNA follows: TGCGCCAGCAGCTTGTTAGTTCGGCAGGGGGGAGAGACCCAGTACTTC. Its translation is CASSLLVRQGGETQYF.

The V gene is TRBV4-1, the J gene TRBJ2-5; tentatively, D is TRBD1 (6 bases). Germline V gene sequence: CDR1 MGHRA, CDR2 YSYEKL. Trimming left V 3 bases short and J 10 bases short, with 9 bases between. The CDR3 length is 11 residues. Written as DNA, the CDR3 is TGCGCCAGCAGCCAGAAGGGGGACCAGTACTTC. It yields the protein CASSQKGDQYF.

V gene TRBV6-6 combines with J gene TRBJ2-3; the match to TRBD2 covers 9 bases. V trimming: 0 bases; J trimming: 6 bases; junction bases outside the gene matches: 7. This CDR3 region has 16 residues. CDR1 is MNHNY and CDR2 is SVGAGI in the germline V gene (reference sequence). CDR3 nucleotide sequence: TGTGCCAGCAGTTACTCGTTGGGACTAGCTGCTGATACGCAGTATTTT. Translating gives CASSYSLGLAADTQYF.

The chain has TRBV27 and TRBJ2-3; D ambiguous. With 5 bases removed from V and 0 bases from J, the gap between germline ends came to 24 bases. This CDR3 spans 19 amino acids. Per germline, CDR1 MNHEY and CDR2 SMNVEV (reference sequence). CDR3 residues: CASSHHPRDMVWSTDTQYF. The CDR3 nucleotides read TGTGCCAGCAGTCACCATCCAAGAGATATGGTGTGGAGCACAGATACGCAGTATTTT.

This sequence joins TRBV25-1 and TRBJ2-3; unclear D gene. Germline CDR1 reads MGHDK; CDR2 reads SYGVNS. CDR3 length: 13 residues. Trimming stripped 4 bases from V and 5 bases from J, with 10 bases between. The CDR3 nucleotides are TGTGCCAGCAGTGTCGCCACGGGAGATACGCAGTATTTT. Its translation: CASSVATGDTQYF.

The CDR3 nucleotides read TGTGCCAGCAGTTTATCGATTAAGGGAGAAAAACTGTTTTTT. Residues: CASSLSIKGEKLFF. The rearrangement links TRBV27 to TRBJ1-4, with D hard to call. CDR1 is MNHEY and CDR2 is SMNVEV in the germline V gene (reference sequence). Trimming removed 0 bases at V and 8 bases at J, with 10 bases between. The CDR3 extends over 14 amino acids.

A few counts support this clone. The rearrangement uses TRBV4-1 and TRBJ2-7, with D possibly TRBD1 on 5 matching bases. From germline, CDR1 is MGHRA and CDR2 YSYEKL. The CDR3 is made up of 17 amino acids. Between the trimmed V and J ends, which lost 0 bases and 3 bases, there was a span of 18 bases. The CDR3 is CASSQDSGVDSLYEQYF. CDR3 sequence (DNA): TGCGCCAGCAGCCAAGATTCGGGTGTAGACAGCCTCTACGAGCAGTACTTC.

The V and J genes are TRBV27 and TRBJ1-2; no clear D gene. Trimming pared 6 bases from V and 0 bases from J, leaving 11 bases between. The CDR3 consists of 14 residues. The germline V gene encodes CDR1 MNHEY and CDR2 SMNVEV (reference sequence). CDR3 protein: CASSRLDSNYGYTF. DNA for the CDR3: TGTGCCAGCAGCCGGCTTGATTCTAACTATGGCTACACCTTC.

This clone has just one count. The rearrangement uses TRBV27 and TRBJ2-2; 9 nucleotides agree with TRBD2. V shed 7 bases and J 5 bases; nucleotides not matched to a gene: 8. The CDR3 spans 15 residues. The germline V gene has CDR1 MNHEY and CDR2 SMNVEV (reference sequence). The CDR3 protein is CASTIAGVYTGELFF. The CDR3 nucleotides are TGTGCCAGCACCATAGCGGGAGTATATACCGGGGAGCTGTTTTTT.

The table lists this clone with a count of one. This chain uses TRBV4-1 with TRBJ2-7; weak D call: TRBD1 (5 bases). The ends were cut back, 0 bases at V and 1 base at J, with 10 bases in the middle. The CDR3 runs 15 residues. The germline gives CDR1 MGHRA, CDR2 YSYEKL. The CDR3 protein is CASSQDTSGSYEQYF. DNA of the CDR3: TGCGCCAGCAGCCAAGATACATCAGGGTCCTACGAGCAGTACTTC.

The CDR3 sequence is CASTGQGAYNEQFF. Written as DNA, the CDR3 is TGTGCCAGTACTGGACAGGGGGCCTACAATGAGCAGTTCTTC. The V call is TRBV7-9, the J call TRBJ2-1; 10 bases agree with TRBD1. The V and J ends lost 9 bases and 2 bases, in that order; junction bases with no gene match: 4. The CDR3 covers 14 residues. The V gene's germline CDR1 is SEHNR and CDR2 FQNEAQ (reference sequence).

This chain uses TRBV7-2 with TRBJ2-1, with D tentatively TRBD2 (5 bases). V lost 4 bases and J 3 bases, leaving 19 bases between the germline ends. Germline lookup yields CDR1 SGHTA and CDR2 FQGNSA. The CDR3 covers 17 residues. In DNA, the CDR3 is TGTGCCAGCAGCTCACCGACTACCCTGACAATCTACAATGAGCAGTTCTTC. It is translated as CASSSPTTLTIYNEQFF.

The rearrangement links TRBV9 to TRBJ2-1; TRBD2 matches 12 bases. The CDR3 is 15 residues long. The J segment lost 7 bases and the V segment lost 1 base, leaving 3 bases of the junction unmatched. CDR1 is SGDLS and CDR2 is YYNGEE in the germline V gene. The CDR3 spells CASSVTSGRTNEQFF. The DNA for the CDR3 is TGTGCCAGCAGCGTAACTAGCGGGAGGACTAATGAGCAGTTCTTC. The complete variable domain, with remaining parts taken from reference TRBV9 and TRBJ2-1, reads DSGVTQTPKHLITATGQRVTLRCSPRSGDLSVYWYQQSLDQGLQFLIQYYNGEERAKGNILERFSAQQFPDLHSELNLSSLELGDSALYFCASSVTSGRTNEQFFGPGTRLTVL.

The rearrangement links TRBV28 to TRBJ1-3, with TRBD1 matching 8 bases. The CDR3 length is 15 residues. CDR1 and CDR2 (germline): MDHEN, SYDVKM. Unmatched junction bases numbered 4, after V lost 6 bases and J lost 0 bases. CDR3 sequence (DNA): TGTGCCAGCAGCCGGGACAGGAACTCTGGAAACACCATATATTTT. Translating it yields CASSRDRNSGNTIYF.

This chain joins TRBV4-1 and TRBJ2-7; either TRBD1 or TRBD2 may supply D (7 bases each). Germline V gene data show CDR1 as MGHRA and CDR2 as YSYEKL. V lost 0 bases, J lost 9 bases, and 27 bases lay in between. The CDR3 is 18 residues long. The CDR3 nucleotides are TGCGCCAGCAGCCAAGATTTCTGGGAGGGGGCGTTGGCTAGCGGGCAGTACTTC. Its protein is CASSQDFWEGALASGQYF.

Comments on this clone: In the same sample, other DNA sequences code for this CDR3. V is TRBV5-6 and J is TRBJ2-7, with D unclear. V was cut by 0 bases and J by 6 bases, with 4 bases left in between. CDR1 is SGHDT and CDR2 is YYEEEE in the germline V gene. This CDR3 is built from 11 residues. This chain's CDR3 is CASSLEAEQYF. In DNA form, the CDR3 reads TGTGCCAGCAGCTTGGAGGCCGAGCAGTACTTC. Full variable domain (remainder filled in from reference TRBV5-6 and TRBJ2-7): DAGVTQSPTHLIKTRGQQVTLRCSPKSGHDTVSWYQQALGQGPQFIFQYYEEEERQRGNFPDRFSGHQFPNYSSELNVNALLLGDSALYLCASSLEAEQYFGPGTRLTVT.

The rearrangement links TRBV29-1 to TRBJ1-2; D unclear. This CDR3 spans 11 amino acids. V was shortened by 2 bases and J by 5 bases, with 6 bases between the two germline ends. Germline V lookup: CDR1 SQVTM, CDR2 ANQGSEA. DNA of the CDR3: TGCAGCGTTGAACGGGAGTATGGCTACACCTTC. It specifies CSVEREYGYTF.

Concerning this clone itself: Other DNA sequences in the sample encode the same CDR3. The chain carries TRBV6-5 and TRBJ1-1; maybe TRBD1 (6 bases). Trimming pared 0 bases from V and 5 bases from J, leaving 7 bases between. Germline CDR1 and CDR2: MNHEY and SVGAGI. CDR3 length: 13 amino acids. The CDR3 DNA reads TGTGCCAGCAGTTACTCGACAGGTACTGAAGCTTTCTTT. Its protein is CASSYSTGTEAFF.

This sequence joins TRBV6-5 and TRBJ2-7, with D perhaps TRBD1 (7 bases). V lost 5 bases to trimming and J lost 4 bases, with 18 bases between them. The CDR3 is 15 amino acids. Looked up from germline, CDR1 is MNHEY and CDR2 is SVGAGI. Here the CDR3 reads CASSGEPGGWYEQYF. CDR3 nucleotide sequence: TGTGCCAGCAGTGGGGAGCCAGGGGGGTGGTACGAGCAGTACTTC.

To note about this clone: Other DNA sequences in the same sample also yield this CDR3. The rearrangement uses TRBV27 and TRBJ2-3; D uncertain. The V end was cut by 1 base, the J end by 0 bases, with 5 bases between. The CDR3 runs 14 residues. Germline V gene lookup returns CDR1 MNHEY and CDR2 SMNVEV (reference sequence). This CDR3 is CASSLWGSTDTQYF. CDR3 sequence (DNA): TGTGCCAGCAGTTTATGGGGAAGCACAGATACGCAGTATTTT.

This chain links TRBV4-3 with TRBJ1-1; D unclear. The germline CDR1 and CDR2 sequences are LGHNA and YSLEER. V was pared by 4 bases and J by 5 bases, with 23 bases between. The CDR3 contains 17 residues. In DNA, the CDR3 is TGCGCCAGCAGCCCCACAACCCCCCCAAGGTTAGAAACTGAAGCTTTCTTT. Protein product: CASSPTTPPRLETEAFF.

This chain connects TRBV5-4 to TRBJ1-1; no clear D. Trimming shortened V by 2 bases and J by 8 bases, and 7 bases separated the two germline ends. This CDR3 is built from 11 residues. From germline, CDR1 is SGHNT and CDR2 YYREEE (reference sequence). The CDR3 loop is CASSFGQEAFF. The CDR3 nucleotides are TGTGCCAGCAGCTTCGGGCAGGAAGCTTTCTTT.

This clone appeared once. This chain joins TRBV6-1 and TRBJ2-7, with D perhaps being TRBD1 or TRBD2 (5 bases each). Trimming cost V 2 bases and J 0 bases, with 11 bases left between them. CDR1 is MNHNS, CDR2 SASEGT, per germline. The CDR3 extends over 15 amino acids. CDR3 region: CASSEWDRSSYEQYF. In DNA, the CDR3 is TGTGCCAGCAGTGAATGGGACCGAAGCTCCTACGAGCAGTACTTC.

Concerning this clone: Other DNA sequences in the same sample also yield this CDR3. The CDR3 sequence: CASSIGGQYNEQFF. In DNA, the CDR3 is TGTGCCAGTAGTATAGGGGGACAGTACAATGAGCAGTTCTTC. The rearrangement uses TRBV19 and TRBJ2-1; 7 nucleotides line up with TRBD1. Germline lookup yields CDR1 LNHDA and CDR2 SQIVND (reference sequence). J was trimmed by 4 bases and V by 1 base; bases with no gene match: 1. The CDR3 has 14 residues.

This chain joins TRBV28 and TRBJ1-2; 9 bases are shared with TRBD1. This CDR3 is built from 15 residues. The junction had 8 bases not matched to a gene; V was cut back by 5 bases and J by 4 bases. Looked up from germline, CDR1 is MDHEN and CDR2 is SYDVKM. CDR3 sequence reads: CASSGDLTGGYGYTF. In DNA form, the CDR3 reads TGTGCCAGCAGTGGGGACCTGACAGGGGGCTATGGCTACACCTTC.

V is TRBV6-1 and J is TRBJ2-7, with D perhaps given as TRBD1 or TRBD2 (6 bases each). With 2 bases removed from V and 7 bases from J, the gap between germline ends came to 18 bases. The length of the CDR3 is 15 residues. Germline V gives CDR1 MNHNS, CDR2 SASEGT. CDR3 sequence (DNA): TGTGCCAGCAGTGAACACACAGGGCTTGGGGGGGAGCAGTACTTC. Its translation: CASSEHTGLGGEQYF.